The table lists the clone carrying this T cell receptor beta chain with a few counts. Its antigen is unknown. Trimming removed 5 bases from V and 2 bases from J, with 14 bases in between. Per the germline V gene, CDR1 is SGHTA and CDR2 is FQGNSA. The CDR3 has 15 residues. These data come from a study of T cell responses to AZD1222 COVID-19 vaccine. General observations from the study: Seropositive at baseline were only a handful of AZD1222 recipients.

Profiling relied on immunoSEQ multiplex PCR, and the TCRdb table lists in-frame clones only, not all of them. The sample lists about 69,000 clones; approximately 87% were seen once. The sequences come from peripheral blood, collected 28 days after the second AZD1222 dose. The receptor was derived from an adult who received the AZD1222 COVID-19 vaccine. The gene calls are TRBV7-2 and TRBJ2-3, with D perhaps TRBD2 (6 bases). The CDR3 reads CASSPIGTFTDTQYF. The CDR3 DNA reads as TGTGCCAGCAGCCCAATCGGGACTTTCACAGATACGCAGTATTTT. The whole variable domain, remainder taken from reference TRBV7-2 and TRBJ2-3, is GAGVSQSPSNKVTEKGKDVELRCDPISGHTALYWYRQSLGQGLEFLIYFQGNSAPDKSGLPSDRFSAERTGGSVSTLTIQRTQQEDSAVYLCASSPIGTFTDTQYFGPGTRLTVL.